This T cell receptor beta chain came from a study of beta chain features in type 1 diabetes. Study details: Across all samples, about 100 million sorted cells were examined.

TCRB transcripts that were expressed got sequenced, as all of the isolated RNA had been reverse transcribed. TCRdb's table, derived via immunoSEQ multiplex PCR, lists solely in-frame clones and lacks some. The repertoire holds around 250,000 clones, with roughly 13% as singletons. Study-level results: Type 1 diabetes patients had moderately but significantly shorter TCRB CDR3s in all four CD4+ subsets.

This clone was detected only a few times. Its target is not known. V trimming: 4 bases; J trimming: 8 bases; junction bases outside the gene matches: 6. The CDR3 totals 16 residues. Germline lookup yields CDR1 SEHNR and CDR2 FQNEAQ (reference sequence). The TCR comes from a man younger than 40 with type 1 diabetes. What was sequenced was naive CD4+ T cells from blood. This chain uses TRBV7-9 with TRBJ2-4; 15 bases fit TRBD2. Here the CDR3 reads CASSSGTSGRFDIQYF. CDR3 coding DNA: TGTGCCAGCAGCTCCGGGACTAGCGGGAGGTTCGACATTCAGTACTTC.